This record concerns one TCR beta chain sequence. In the authors' workflow: Amplification of reference gene primers provided the estimated nucleated cell counts. The repertoire was sequenced with immunoSEQ multiplex PCR; TCRdb's copy has only in-frame clones and lacks some. V and J calls and clone size are copied from that table; D and trimming were computed from the DNA. The sample includes under 130,000 clones, roughly 90% of them seen just once. These data are taken from a study of blood T cell repertoires in COVID-19. For the study at large: Researchers got acute and convalescent COVID-19 samples from the United States, Italy and Spain. Sample material is recorded as cDNA or gDNA derived from T cells, B-cell-depleted T cells, or PBMCs.

Germline-derived CDR1 and CDR2 are MNHNY and SVGAGI (reference sequence). The junction had 8 bases not matched to a gene; V was cut back by 6 bases and J by 1 base. The CDR3 runs 16 residues. J is TRBJ2-1 and V is TRBV6-6, with 8 nucleotides matching TRBD1. Sequences were obtained from peripheral blood. This clonotype was sampled from a woman in her sixties or seventies with acute or convalescent COVID-19. Here the CDR3 DNA reads TGTGCCAGCAGGCGACTACAGGGGGATTCCTACAATGAGCAGTTCTTC. Its translation: CASRRLQGDSYNEQFF.